This entry features one T cell receptor beta chain sequence. The antigen is unknown. This record comes from a study of response to subunit inactivated influenza vaccine. After removal of 2 bases from V and 5 bases from J, the junction contained 1 base not matched to a gene. From germline, CDR1 is ENHRY and CDR2 SYGVKD. This CDR3 is 15 amino acids long. TCRdb ran MiXCR on the RT-PCR reads and lists one entry per CDR3 protein. The sample carries about 700,000 distinct CDR3 sequences, approximately 15% recorded once. Findings and caveats of the study: New T cells are recruited in small numbers by each seasonal influenza vaccination, according to the authors' suggestion.

The material sequenced was PBMCs from blood, taken 14 to 15 days before vaccination. The receptor comes from a man between 45 and 60 years old who received an inactivated influenza vaccine. The chain has TRBV10-3 and TRBJ2-1, with 12 bases that match TRBD2. The CDR3 spells CAISEGTSGHNEQFF. Here the CDR3 DNA reads TGTGCCATCAGTGAGGGGACTAGCGGGCACAATGAGCAGTTCTTC.